The clone carrying this T cell receptor (beta chain) appeared once. The data are from a study of blood T cell repertoires in COVID-19. Data came from immunoSEQ multiplex PCR; TCRdb stores just in-frame clones and leaves some out. Of 140,000 to 150,000 clones listed, 80% to 90% are singletons. V shed 5 bases, J shed 1 base, and the junction held 7 bases outside the gene matches. Per the germline V gene, CDR1 is SGHTA and CDR2 is FQGNSA. The CDR3 covers 16 residues. The sequence derives from a woman aged 55-70 years with active COVID-19. Source material: peripheral blood. The rearrangement links TRBV7-2 to TRBJ2-3, with TRBD2 matching 9 bases. The CDR3 is CASSLGRTSGTDTQYF. Here the CDR3 DNA reads TGTGCCAGCAGCCTGGGAAGGACTAGCGGCACAGATACGCAGTATTTT.